A single sample gave rise to the 20 T cell receptor beta chains below, sequenced in a study of blood T cell repertoires in COVID-19 (dated by TCRdb to 2020 to 2021). The library relied on the immunoSEQ multiplex PCR assay. This is the immuneACCESS table as TCRdb keeps it, with only in-frame sequences that have V and J called. A part of the clones is gone; compared with another copy, unresolved V genes explain less than half, and the rest is unexplained. The sample data list 150,000 or so clones, and less than 90% of these were observed just once. Clones ranked in the top ten supply under 4.5% of the sample. The material sequenced was PBMCs or T cells enriched from blood (not recorded which). These TCRs come from a woman aged 45-65 years who had recovered from COVID-19.

The chain carries TRBV6-5 and TRBJ2-5, with 8 nucleotides matching TRBD1. CDR3 length: 15 residues. Germline V gene lookup returns CDR1 MNHEY and CDR2 SVGAGI. Trimming removed 6 bases from V and 4 bases from J; junction bases left unmatched: 10. Here the CDR3 reads CASSPDRAPGETQYF. The CDR3, as DNA: TGTGCCAGCAGCCCGGACAGGGCTCCTGGAGAGACCCAGTACTTC.

This clone was observed a single time. This chain links TRBV27 with TRBJ1-2; D unclear. V was clipped by 2 bases and J by 8 bases, with 9 bases between them. CDR3 length: 12 amino acids. Germline assignment: CDR1 MNHEY and CDR2 SMNVEV (reference sequence). The DNA for the CDR3 is TGTGCCAGCAGTTTACAGGTTGTCGGCTACACCTTC. Its protein is CASSLQVVGYTF.

The chain joins TRBV7-2 to TRBJ1-6; D may be TRBD1 (6 bases). V lost 5 bases to trimming and J lost 11 bases, with 19 bases between them. The germline gives CDR1 SGHTA, CDR2 FQGNSA. The CDR3 loop spans 15 amino acids. The DNA of the CDR3 is TGTGCCAGCAGCCAAGGGGGGGGGAACACGACACCCCTCCACTTT. Residues: CASSQGGGNTTPLHF.

This rearrangement joins TRBV9 to TRBJ2-7; D perhaps matches TRBD1 (6 bases). Trimming left V 3 bases short and J 0 bases short, with 22 bases between. Germline loops: CDR1 SGDLS, CDR2 YYNGEE. The CDR3 runs 18 residues. The CDR3 region is CASSAPGETTKSSYEQYV. The CDR3 nucleotides read TGTGCCAGCAGCGCCCCAGGGGAAACTACCAAAAGCTCCTACGAGCAGTACGTC.

The chain combines TRBV2 with TRBJ1-5, with a tentative D call TRBD1 (6 bases). CDR1 is SNHLY, CDR2 FYNNEI, per germline. The CDR3 spans 16 residues. V was pared by 2 bases and J by 2 bases, with 13 bases between. CDR3: CASSELAGAGNQPQHF. The CDR3 DNA reads TGTGCCAGCAGTGAACTCGCAGGGGCAGGCAATCAGCCCCAGCATTTT. The entire variable domain, with the rest obtained from reference TRBV2 and TRBJ1-5, is as follows: EPEVTQTPSHQVTQMGQEVILRCVPISNHLYFYWYRQILGQKVEFLVSFYNNEISEKSEIFDDQFSVERPDGSNFTLKIRSTKLEDSAMYFCASSELAGAGNQPQHFGDGTRLSIL.

The rearrangement joins TRBV5-1 to TRBJ1-1, with 9 nucleotides matching TRBD1. The CDR3 runs to 16 residues. V lost 6 bases and J lost 5; bases outside the gene matches: 14. Germline V lookup: CDR1 SGHRS, CDR2 YFSETQ. In DNA form, the CDR3 reads TGCGCCAGCAACCCGGGACAGGGATCGCGGTTGACTGAAGCTTTCTTT. This sequence encodes CASNPGQGSRLTEAFF.

The gene calls are TRBV6-5 and TRBJ2-2, with 8 bases matching TRBD1. Germline CDR1 is MNHEY and CDR2 is SVGAGI. With V trimmed by 6 bases and J by 5 bases, 8 bases remained unmatched. The CDR3 extends over 15 amino acids. This chain's CDR3 is CASSRTGTRTGELFF. CDR3 DNA: TGTGCCAGCAGCCGGACAGGGACGAGGACCGGGGAGCTGTTTTTT.

The V and J genes are TRBV7-9 and TRBJ1-1; D is unresolved. This CDR3 region has 15 residues. Trimming stripped 4 bases from V and 3 bases from J, with 15 bases between. Germline values: CDR1 SEHNR, CDR2 FQNEAQ (reference sequence). The CDR3: CASSSPIGVDTEAFF. CDR3 in DNA: TGTGCCAGCAGCTCACCGATCGGAGTGGACACTGAAGCTTTCTTT. The full variable domain, completed using reference TRBV7-9 and TRBJ1-1, is DTGVSQNPRHKITKRGQNVTFRCDPISEHNRLYWYRQTLGQGPEFLTYFQNEAQLEKSRLLSDRFSAERPKGSFSTLEIQRTEQGDSAMYLCASSSPIGVDTEAFFGQGTRLTVV.

J is TRBJ2-2 and V is TRBV5-1; 8 bases map to TRBD2. Germline trimming cut 2 bases from V and 4 bases from J; bases unmatched to any gene: 1. This CDR3 comprises 14 residues. Per the germline V gene, CDR1 is SGHRS and CDR2 is YFSETQ. The DNA for the CDR3 is TGCGCCAGCAGCTTCAGCGGGGGCACCGGGGAGCTGTTTTTT. This codes for CASSFSGGTGELFF.

The rearrangement uses TRBV7-2 and TRBJ2-7; possibly TRBD2 for D (5 bases). This CDR3 is built from 13 residues. Germline CDR1 is SGHTA and CDR2 is FQGNSA. Trimming pared 1 base from V and 6 bases from J, leaving 10 bases between. The DNA of the CDR3 is TGTGCCAGCAGCTTAGGGACTTTCCCCGAGCAGTACGTC. Translating gives CASSLGTFPEQYV.

The chain has TRBV18 and TRBJ2-2; the D gene is possibly TRBD2 (6 bases). This CDR3 spans 18 amino acids. From germline, CDR1 is KGHSH and CDR2 LQKENI. V lost 6 bases to trimming and J lost 0 bases, with 20 bases between them. The CDR3 region is CASSKEQGGATNTGELFF. The CDR3 region has the DNA TGTGCCAGCTCGAAGGAGCAGGGAGGAGCCACGAACACCGGGGAGCTGTTTTTT.

CDR3 nucleotide sequence: TGTGCCAGCAGTCCGGTGGCGGGGGCGGCTTCACCCCTCCACTTT. Protein sequence: CASSPVAGAASPLHF. The V and J genes are TRBV5-6 and TRBJ1-6, with D possibly being TRBD1 (6 bases). V was trimmed by 5 bases and J by 9 bases, leaving 18 bases between them. The CDR3 length is 15 residues. Germline V lookup: CDR1 SGHDT, CDR2 YYEEEE.

The rearrangement links TRBV7-2 to TRBJ1-2; D gene uncertain. The CDR3 length is 15 residues. In germline, CDR1 is SGHTA, CDR2 FQGNSA. The germline V and J ends were trimmed by 5 bases and 0 bases, with 13 bases remaining between them. CDR3 protein: CASSTNRETNYGYTF. CDR3 sequence (DNA): TGTGCCAGCAGCACCAATAGGGAGACTAACTATGGCTACACCTTC. The complete variable domain, with remaining parts taken from reference TRBV7-2 and TRBJ1-2, reads GAGVSQSPSNKVTEKGKDVELRCDPISGHTALYWYRQSLGQGLEFLIYFQGNSAPDKSGLPSDRFSAERTGGSVSTLTIQRTQQEDSAVYLCASSTNRETNYGYTFGSGTRLTVV.

The rearrangement uses TRBV19 and TRBJ1-3; D possibly corresponds to TRBD1 (5 bases). The V end was cut by 8 bases, the J end by 0 bases, with 11 bases between. The germline V gene has CDR1 LNHDA and CDR2 SQIVND (reference sequence). The CDR3 loop spans 14 amino acids. CDR3 protein: CASRTLSSGNTIYF. In nucleotides, the CDR3 is TGTGCCAGTCGGACACTTTCCTCTGGAAACACCATATATTTT.

The chain has TRBV9 and TRBJ1-3; D is uncertain. Germline-derived CDR1 and CDR2 are SGDLS and YYNGEE. This CDR3 is 12 amino acids long. V was trimmed by 3 bases and J by 3 bases, leaving 4 bases between them. The CDR3 sequence is CASSASGNTIYF. CDR3 DNA: TGTGCCAGCAGCGCCAGTGGAAACACCATATATTTT. Together with reference TRBV9 and TRBJ1-3, the CDR3 gives the full variable domain: DSGVTQTPKHLITATGQRVTLRCSPRSGDLSVYWYQQSLDQGLQFLIQYYNGEERAKGNILERFSAQQFPDLHSELNLSSLELGDSALYFCASSASGNTIYFGEGSWLTVV.

The chain recombines TRBV12-3 or TRBV12-4 with TRBJ1-3; unclear D gene. The CDR3 covers 13 residues. V lost 9 bases to trimming and J lost 3 bases, with 12 bases between them. In DNA form, the CDR3 reads TGTGCCAGTGGATCTGGAGGTGGAAACACCATATATTTT. Its translation: CASGSGGGNTIYF.

The V call is TRBV30, the J call TRBJ2-2; D possibly corresponds to TRBD2 (5 bases). Between the trimmed V and J ends, which lost 1 base and 5 bases, there was a span of 5 bases. There are 12 residues in the CDR3. Germline values: CDR1 GTSNPN, CDR2 SVGIG (reference sequence). The CDR3 here is CAWSAGTGELFF. The CDR3 DNA follows: TGTGCCTGGAGTGCGGGGACCGGGGAGCTGTTTTTT.

The chain recombines TRBV7-9 with TRBJ2-3, with 8 bases aligning to TRBD2. The CDR3 runs 15 residues. Per germline, CDR1 SEHNR and CDR2 FQNEAQ (reference sequence). J was trimmed by 7 bases and V by 3 bases; bases with no gene match: 9. DNA of the CDR3: TGTGCCAGCAGCTTTCCTAGCGGGTCGGGGAATACGCAGTATTTT. Its translation is CASSFPSGSGNTQYF.

V usage is TRBV28 and J usage is TRBJ1-6, with a tentative D call TRBD1 (6 bases). Germline V gene lookup returns CDR1 MDHEN and CDR2 SYDVKM. V was shortened by 7 bases and J by 7 bases, with 23 bases between the two germline ends. The CDR3 runs to 17 residues. CDR3 nucleotides: TGTGCCAGCACTTTTAGAGCGGGACAAGGCATAAATTCACCCCTCCACTTT. Protein sequence: CASTFRAGQGINSPLHF.

The chain links TRBV7-2 to TRBJ1-3, with TRBD1 identical over 8 bases. This CDR3 contains 16 residues. After removal of 2 bases from V and 4 bases from J, the junction contained 7 bases not matched to a gene. In germline, CDR1 is SGHTA, CDR2 FQGNSA. The CDR3: CASSLNPGGDGNTIYF. The CDR3 DNA reads TGTGCCAGCAGCTTAAACCCAGGGGGCGACGGAAACACCATATATTTT.